The 18 T cell receptor beta chains below all came from one sample that was sequenced in a study of T cell responses to AZD1222 COVID-19 vaccine (dated by TCRdb to 2020 to 2022). The meaning of the sample's time point label: baseline before first vaccination. In the paper's terms, the treatment or condition label means: meningococcal conjugate vaccine given as trial control. The receptor library was made with the immunoSEQ multiplex PCR assay. In its TCRdb copy, this immuneACCESS table keeps in-frame sequences only and misses some clones. Where compared with another copy, unresolved V genes explain less than half of these, and the others have no known cause. The table for this sample lists around 160,000 clones; approximately 90% of them were counted only once. The leading ten clones occupy approximately 3% of the sample. Sequenced here: peripheral blood, sampled on day 0 of MenACWY control vaccination. All receptors derive from an adult in good health.

The chain is built from TRBV30 and TRBJ2-5; the match to TRBD2 covers 13 bases. The CDR3 is made up of 18 amino acids. The ends lost 0 bases at V and 0 bases at J; junction bases unmatched: 7. Germline V lookup: CDR1 GTSNPN, CDR2 SVGIG (reference sequence). In DNA, the CDR3 is TGTGCCTGGAGTGTAGCTCGGACTAGCGGGGGATACCAAGAGACCCAGTACTTC. Translated: CAWSVARTSGGYQETQYF. Full variable domain (rest looked up from reference TRBV30 and TRBJ2-5): SQTIHQWPATLVQPVGSPLSLECTVEGTSNPNLYWYRQAAGRGLQLLFYSVGIGQISSEVPQNLSASRPQDRQFILSSKKLLLSDSGFYLCAWSVARTSGGYQETQYFGPGTRLLVL.

The chain recombines TRBV11-2 with TRBJ2-5, with 8 bases identical to TRBD1. The CDR3 runs to 15 residues. Germline V gene data show CDR1 as SGHAT and CDR2 as FQNNGV. V gave up 3 bases and J gave up 2 bases; unmatched junction bases: 5. The CDR3 nucleotides read TGTGCCAGCAGCTTCAGCACAGGGGGACAAGAGACCCAGTACTTC. Translation: CASSFSTGGQETQYF.

CDR3 sequence (DNA): TGTGCAAGTCGCCGTATGCAAGAGACCCAGTACTTC. It codes for CASRRMQETQYF. This chain links TRBV12-2 with TRBJ2-5; TRBD2 was called by the table and not checked on the DNA. TRBV12-2 is designated a pseudogene. The CDR3 totals 12 residues.

The chain couples TRBV1 to TRBJ2-7; the table's TRBD2 call for D was not verified on the DNA. TRBV1 is assigned pseudogene status. This CDR3 contains 18 residues. CDR3 region: CTSSQHGTSGPELGEQYF. Here the CDR3 DNA reads TGCACCAGCAGCCAACACGGGACTAGCGGGCCGGAATTAGGAGAGCAGTACTTC.

With respect to this clone: This sample also contains other DNA sequences that code for the same CDR3. The chain links TRBV7-2 to TRBJ2-7; 9 bases match TRBD1. The CDR3 runs to 14 residues. Germline V CDR1 and CDR2: SGHTA, FQGNSA. J gave up 2 bases and V 3 bases, and 2 bases lay outside the gene matches. The CDR3 sequence is CASSLGTGPYEQYF. As DNA, the CDR3 is TGTGCCAGCAGCTTGGGGACAGGGCCCTACGAGCAGTACTTC.

This chain connects TRBV12-5 to TRBJ1-6; D perhaps matches TRBD1 (6 bases). V lost 10 bases and J lost 9, with 19 bases in between. This CDR3 has 14 residues. Germline assignment: CDR1 LGHNT and CDR2 FRNRAP. CDR3 amino acids: CATSLEGVGSPLHF. The CDR3 nucleotides read TGTGCTACCTCCCTGGAGGGGGTCGGTTCACCCCTCCACTTT.

V is TRBV6-6 and J is TRBJ1-1; possible D gene TRBD1, 6 bases. CDR1 MNHNY and CDR2 SVGAGI come from the germline V gene (reference sequence). Trimming removed 5 bases from V and 1 base from J, with 23 bases in between. This CDR3 is 18 amino acids long. The CDR3 bases are TGTGCCAGCAGTCCACTCGGCTCCTCCGGGGGGGCGAACACTGAAGCTTTCTTT. Its translation: CASSPLGSSGGANTEAFF.

The chain carries TRBV18 and TRBJ2-5; TRBD2 matches 10 bases. The CDR3 has 16 residues. With V trimmed by 3 bases and J by 3 bases, 7 bases remained unmatched. Per the germline V gene, CDR1 is KGHSH and CDR2 is LQKENI. CDR3 in amino acids: CASSPILAGVKETQYF. CDR3 coding DNA: TGTGCCAGCTCACCCATTCTAGCGGGGGTCAAAGAGACCCAGTACTTC.

This rearrangement joins TRBV3-1 (or the pseudogene TRBV3-2) to TRBJ1-6; D gene ambiguous. In germline, CDR1 is LGHDT, CDR2 YNNKEL (reference sequence). The CDR3 covers 15 residues. V was clipped by 3 bases and J by 1 base, with 7 bases between them. CDR3 in amino acids: CASSQGQSYNSPLHF. CDR3 DNA sequence: TGTGCCAGCAGCCAGGGCCAGTCCTATAATTCACCCCTCCACTTT.

The chain couples TRBV29-1 to TRBJ2-7; 9 bases match TRBD1. CDR1 is SQVTM and CDR2 is ANQGSEA in the germline V gene. The length of the CDR3 is 15 residues. J was trimmed by 2 bases and V by 3 bases; bases with no gene match: 8. Here the CDR3 DNA reads TGCAGCGTTGAGACGACCGGGACAGGGACCTACGAGCAGTACTTC. Amino acids: CSVETTGTGTYEQYF.

This clone was found a few times. The chain joins TRBV7-9 to TRBJ1-1; a possible D gene is TRBD1 (5 bases). Per germline, CDR1 SEHNR and CDR2 FQNEAQ (reference sequence). The CDR3 sequence is 16 residues long. V was cut by 4 bases and J by 1 base, with 16 bases left in between. This chain's CDR3 is CASSSSGAGPNTEAFF. CDR3 sequence (DNA): TGTGCCAGCAGCTCTAGTGGGGCAGGACCGAACACTGAAGCTTTCTTT.

This chain joins TRBV18 and TRBJ2-7; no reliable D call. V was cut by 2 bases and J by 4 bases, with 9 bases left in between. Germline loops: CDR1 KGHSH, CDR2 LQKENI. This CDR3 comprises 13 residues. CDR3 DNA: TGTGCCAGCTCACCAGACCAGTCGTACGAGCAGTACTTC. This codes for CASSPDQSYEQYF.

In its sample, this clone was seen a few times. The rearrangement links TRBV9 to TRBJ1-4, with D possibly TRBD1 on 6 matching bases. CDR3 size: 15 residues. V dropped 3 bases and J dropped 5 bases, with 14 bases sitting between them. Germline V gene lookup returns CDR1 SGDLS and CDR2 YYNGEE. The CDR3 sequence is CASSANGQLNEKLFF. For the CDR3, the DNA is TGTGCCAGCAGCGCGAATGGACAGCTCAATGAAAAACTGTTTTTT. Variable domain in full (rest from reference TRBV9 and TRBJ1-4): DSGVTQTPKHLITATGQRVTLRCSPRSGDLSVYWYQQSLDQGLQFLIQYYNGEERAKGNILERFSAQQFPDLHSELNLSSLELGDSALYFCASSANGQLNEKLFFGSGTQLSVL.

This clone occurred once. The genes are TRBV10-2 and TRBJ2-7, with 10 bases that match TRBD1. CDR3 length: 15 residues. The trim removed 11 bases at V and 5 bases at J, leaving 15 bases unmatched. The germline V gene has CDR1 WSHSY and CDR2 SAAADI. DNA of the CDR3: TGCGCCTCAGGGTGGGTGGCGACAGGGGGCCACGAGCAGTACTTC. It translates to CASGWVATGGHEQYF.

The chain is built from TRBV6-2 or TRBV6-3 and TRBJ2-3; D might be TRBD1 (5 bases). The CDR3 totals 17 residues. V gave up 0 bases and J gave up 7 bases, with 20 bases separating them. The germline V gene has CDR1 MNHEY and CDR2 SVGEGT. The CDR3 protein is CASSYSTIRVPGNTQYF. CDR3 in DNA: TGTGCCAGCAGTTACTCGACCATAAGGGTCCCAGGGAATACGCAGTATTTT.

The chain has TRBV5-8 and TRBJ2-7, with D uncertain. CDR3 length: 12 residues. With 1 base removed from V and 1 base from J, the gap between germline ends came to 3 bases. Germline V gene data show CDR1 as SGHTS and CDR2 as YDEGEE. In DNA form, the CDR3 reads TGTGCCAGCAGCTTGCTATCCTACGAGCAGTACTTC. It codes for CASSLLSYEQYF.

The gene calls are TRBV3-1 (or the pseudogene TRBV3-2) and TRBJ1-1; D not resolved. The germline gives CDR1 LGHDT, CDR2 YNNKEL (reference sequence). Trimming took off 1 base at V and 2 bases at J, with 8 bases between the two ends. This CDR3 is built from 14 residues. In DNA form, the CDR3 reads TGTGCCAGCAGCCAAGGATGGGTCAACACTGAAGCTTTCTTT. Translated: CASSQGWVNTEAFF.

A word on this clone: Other DNA variants within this sample encode the same CDR3. V gene TRBV12-3 or TRBV12-4 combines with J gene TRBJ1-2; D might be TRBD1 (5 bases). V lost 4 bases, J lost 5 bases, and 11 bases lay in between. This CDR3 has 13 residues. CDR3 amino acids: CASSSGTVYGYTF. In nucleotides, the CDR3 is TGTGCCAGCAGTTCAGGGACGGTTTATGGCTACACCTTC.